The subject of this entry is one TCR beta chain. The specificity of this receptor is unknown. No base qualities exist here, and no much larger clone lies one base off it. The cohort was made up of 666 healthy bone marrow donors. At the time of sampling, all cohort members were nominally healthy, though unrecorded immune exposures were likely present. The donor tested CMV seropositive and was one of the 289 seropositive cohort members. A peripheral blood sample was collected from each donor, and TCR beta sequencing was performed on peripheral blood mononuclear cells. The Qiagen DNeasy Blood Extraction Kit was used to extract genomic DNA from the blood cell samples. Receptor libraries were prepared by the immunoSEQ multiplex PCR assay. The multiplex PCR relied on a mix of 60 forward primers for TCR Vbeta segments and 13 reverse primers for TCR Jbeta segments. The CDR3 region of rearranged TCR beta genes was amplified from genomic DNA by a multiplex PCR assay. Amplified TCR beta libraries were sequenced as 87-base-pair reads on the Illumina HiSeq System. As for the original processing: Across the 670 or so repertoires, a later analysis counted tens of millions of unique TCR beta chains, around 11 million of which were shared by at least two donors. A nearest-neighbor algorithm error-corrected the raw reads and collapsed the reads into unique sequences, merging closely related sequences to remove PCR and sequencing errors. Alignment of CDR3 sequences to IMGT reference sequences was used to assign V, D and J gene segments. Each retained sequence needed at least a six-nucleotide match to both a V gene segment and a J gene segment. A rearrangement counted as productive if the CDR3 had no stop codons and remained in frame with V and J, and every other rearrangement counted as non-productive. Following IMGT convention, CDR3 was defined as the stretch from the second conserved V-encoded cysteine to the conserved J-encoded phenylalanine. In an earlier analysis of around 600 of the donors, sequences lacking an unambiguous match to a single V gene segment were excluded. An earlier analysis of about 600 of the donors called V segments functional above 56.7% productive rearrangements and segregating when the between-donor standard deviation exceeded 5%. A statistical classification framework was built to diagnose cytomegalovirus status from the catalog of TCR beta chain sequences. V and J gene assignment, in a later analysis, came from comparing TCR nucleotide sequences with IMGT/GENE-DB human TR gene sequences. Using the TCRdist pipeline, a later analysis assigned CDR3 sequences along with most-parsimonious VDJ recombination scenarios. In a later analysis, each TCR beta chain was defined by its CDR3 amino acid sequence together with its V-gene family, and reads lacking a unique V-gene family were excluded. To address suspected cross-contamination and a sequencing artifact, a later analysis removed roughly 580 highly shared, low-generation-probability nucleotide sequences. For each public chain, a later analysis derived a clonal expansion index from normalized ranks of inferred template counts within each repertoire. A later analysis computed generation probabilities with a VDJ recombination model fitted to out-of-frame rearrangements, and checked the results against IGoR. In a later analysis, hypergeometric tests were used to score TCR-TCR, TCR-HLA and TCR-CMV co-occurrence, with a repertoire-size bias correction applied to TCR pairs. To estimate false discovery rates, a later analysis permuted the HLA or CMV assignments 20 times. A later analysis grouped co-occurring TCRs with DBSCAN, adding TCRdist sequence similarity when clustering within HLA-allele-positive subsets. For co-occurrence clustering, repertoires with fewer than 30,000 or more than 120,000 public chains were excluded, along with four or five repertoires with anomalous nucleotide sharing. TCRdb obtained this table from immuneACCESS and retained in-frame rearrangements with V and J assigned. These tables miss some clones; where compared with another copy, unresolved V genes account for less than half of the shortfall, and the remainder is unexplained. V and J calls and clone size are those listed in that table; D and trimming were worked out from the DNA. The sample table contains 100,000 or so clones; only one count was recorded for around 74% of them. The ten largest clones represent over 6.5% of the sample.

The CDR3 runs 16 residues from the cysteine to the phenylalanine. Only the CDR3 region is kept as DNA, spanning 48 bases read in frame from base 1. The germline V gene (reference sequence) gives CDR1 as MNHEY and CDR2 as SMNVEV. Between the V and J ends, shortened by 6 bases and 5 bases respectively, the junction contains 20 bases. This sample is part of a study of cytomegalovirus exposure and HLA in healthy donors (TCRdb year 2017). In the study overall: An earlier analysis of roughly 500 of the donors reported approximately 300 Gb of sequence data and 120 million or so unique TCR beta sequences from around 200 million T cells. Roughly 300 gigabases of sequencing data and 80 million or so unique TCR sequences were included in an early release covering roughly 600 HLA-typed donors. The genetic ancestry cluster associated with self-reported Caucasian donors included around four fifths of the roughly 390 genotyped donors. The study aimed to test whether cataloging public T cell receptors could reveal signatures of past pathogen exposure. The study used immunosequencing to profile the T cell repertoires of 666 subjects and linked those repertoires to cytomegalovirus serostatus. Besides the first cohort of around 670 subjects, a separate validation cohort made up of 120 different subjects was used. High-throughput TCR immunosequencing, statistical association of individual TCRs with disease status, and machine learning were combined to predict cytomegalovirus infection status. A later analysis re-examined previously published TCR beta repertoires from 600 to 700 donors and added high-resolution HLA genotyping to investigate patterns of TCR occurrence. Rather than using new phenotypic data, the later analysis identified candidate immune exposures from TCR beta sequences and from how often those sequences occurred across donors. In an earlier analysis of roughly 580 of the donors, high-throughput TCR beta sequencing was used to judge whether each TCR beta V gene segment behaved as functional or pseudogenic. Donor age, sex, ethnicity and CMV serostatus were collected together with the repertoire data. Genome-wide SNP genotypes for about 65% of the 666 donors were used in a later genetic analysis, which treated that subset as a discovery cohort. All discovery cohort repertoires had been generated on a single sequencing platform. HLA typing covered class I and class II loci at four-digit resolution. The number of donors typed differed by locus, with about 629-630 for A, B, C, DRB1 and DQB1, roughly 550 for DQA1, over 600 for DPA1, and some 440 for DPB1. A handful of DR-DQ haplotypes were handled as single units for association and clustering because linkage in the cohort was strong. Across about 380 genotyped donors of the cohort, an average of about 240,000 unique TCR beta nucleotide sequences per donor were sequenced, and approximately 19% of those sequences were non-productive.

Study-wide conclusions, independent of this receptor: A cluster of highly shared sequence variants was judged likely to represent a technical artifact of the sequencing pipeline. Cytomegalovirus status was reported to be diagnosed by the classifier with high specificity and sensitivity in both the original and validation cohorts. The only immune exposure information available for the cohort was CMV serostatus. Most TCR sequences were seen in very few donors, while some public TCRs were found in many individuals. Because counts were too low, seventeen rarely observed V segments, including chromosome 9 orphons, were left out of the earlier analysis of 587 of the donors. In a later analysis, several top co-occurrence clusters were reported to appear linked to parvovirus B19, influenza, CMV and Epstein-Barr virus. Because HLA typing was missing for some donors at each locus, association tests included only the typed subset. Three of the identified cytomegalovirus-associated TCR beta chains were confirmed in vitro to be specific for cytomegalovirus antigens. Only TCR beta chains were sequenced in this cohort, and the absence of alpha or paired-chain data limited detectable features. In a later analysis, the rate of TCR association differed among HLA loci, with DRB1 alleles having the most associated TCRs and HLA-C alleles having the fewest. In a later genetic analysis, fewer N-insertions in productive TCRs were reported among donors in an Asian-associated ancestry cluster than the approximately 670-donor mean. In a later analysis, HLA-associated TCR beta chains showed more clonal expansion and lower generation probabilities than non-associated chains that were equally common. The study gave a list of about 160 TCR beta chains associated with cytomegalovirus. According to the authors, the approach could potentially be generalized to other disease states and immunological phenotypes. Sequencing depth was assumed to be roughly uniform across donors in the presence/absence analyses, though that assumption may not hold. Broadly in line with IMGT annotations, most TCR beta V segments showed up in productive rearrangements about 87% or about 30% of the time in an earlier analysis of around 550 of the donors. Most CMV-associated TCR beta chains appeared to be HLA-restricted in a later analysis, and the HLA associations seemed to be driven largely by CMV exposure. Assigning TCR associations to individual alleles was difficult when HLA alleles, especially DR and DQ, strongly co-occurred. Linkage disequilibrium might explain the correlated functional status among segregating V segments, but an unknown experimental factor could not be excluded. A further reported finding was that TCR beta sequences accurately predicted the HLA-A and HLA-B alleles for most subjects in the first cohort. A later genetic analysis associated a missense DCLRE1C variant with V-gene and J-gene trimming of TCR beta chains, and an independent cohort replicated the association. A later analysis associated about 17,000 TCR beta sequences with specific HLA alleles at a false discovery rate of 0.05. Because the 87-base-pair reads could not distinguish some IMGT-functional V segments, including TRBV6-2 and TRBV6-3, those segments were excluded.

Material: PBMCs. The sequence is built from TRBV27 and TRBJ2-1; TRBD2 might be the D gene, on 6 matching bases. The TCR was taken from a middle-aged woman in good health and CMV-seropositive. The nucleotide sequence reads as follows: TGTGCCAGCAGAACAATGCGGGACCCCCCGAACAATGAGCAGTTCTTC. This is translated as CASRTMRDPPNNEQFF.